What follows are 4 T cell receptor beta chains derived from one specimen sequenced in a study of cytomegalovirus exposure and HLA in healthy donors. Use of 60 Vbeta and 13 Jbeta primers characterized the PCR. Sequencing used immunoSEQ multiplex PCR; TCRdb keeps in-frame clones, though not all of them. The sample consists of about 63,000 clones, roughly 67% of them appearing once. Specimen: PBMCs. The receptors were gathered from a man aged 45 to 65 in good health and CMV-seronegative.

This chain connects TRBV6-5 to TRBJ2-7; D is undetermined. Germline V lookup: CDR1 MNHEY, CDR2 SVGAGI. The CDR3 spans 13 residues. V lost 0 bases to trimming and J lost 7 bases, with 10 bases between them. CDR3 in amino acids: CASSYSKLAEQYF. DNA for the CDR3: TGTGCCAGCAGTTACTCGAAATTGGCAGAGCAGTACTTC.

A remark on this clone: The sample carries other DNA sequences with the same CDR3. The chain is built from TRBV4-1 and TRBJ1-2; D is unresolved. From germline, CDR1 is MGHRA and CDR2 YSYEKL. The length of the CDR3 is 15 residues. V was trimmed by 2 bases and J by 6 bases, leaving 16 bases between them. CDR3 sequence: CASSQTPANVNGYTF. Here the CDR3 DNA reads TGCGCCAGCAGCCAAACTCCCGCAAATGTGAATGGCTACACCTTC.

The rearrangement uses TRBV30 and TRBJ1-3; 7 bases are shared with TRBD1. Per the germline V gene, CDR1 is GTSNPN and CDR2 is SVGIG (reference sequence). The CDR3 spans 14 residues. The ends lost 0 bases at V and 5 bases at J; junction bases unmatched: 4. CDR3 nucleotides: TGTGCCTGGAGTGTCAGGGGGAGTAGAAACACCATATATTTT. This gives the protein CAWSVRGSRNTIYF.

The chain has TRBV11-3 and TRBJ1-1, with D unresolved. The CDR3 has 14 residues. With 5 bases removed from V and 2 bases from J, the gap between germline ends came to 12 bases. Germline loops: CDR1 SGHNT, CDR2 YENEEA. CDR3 coding DNA: TGTGCCAGCAGCCGCGGGTTGGGAAACACTGAAGCTTTCTTT. This sequence encodes CASSRGLGNTEAFF.